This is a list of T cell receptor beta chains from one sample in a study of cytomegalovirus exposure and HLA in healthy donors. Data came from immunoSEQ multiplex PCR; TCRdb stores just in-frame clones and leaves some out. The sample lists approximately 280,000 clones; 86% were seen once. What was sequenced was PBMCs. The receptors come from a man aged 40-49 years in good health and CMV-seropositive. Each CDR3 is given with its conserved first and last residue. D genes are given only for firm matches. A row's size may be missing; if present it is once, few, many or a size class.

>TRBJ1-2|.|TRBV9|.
TGTGCCAGCAGCCCCCGCCCTGCAGGCTATGGCTACACCTTC
CASSPRPAGYGYTF
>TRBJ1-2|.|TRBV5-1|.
TGCGCCAGCAGCTTGGTTCCGGGACTCGCCGATGGCTACACCTTC
CASSLVPGLADGYTF
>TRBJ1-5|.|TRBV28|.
TGTGCCAGCAAAACCCCACAGGGAACTCAGCCCCAGCATTTT
CASKTPQGTQPQHF
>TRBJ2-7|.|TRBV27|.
TGTGCCAGCAGCCCCGCGTCGCTCTACGAGCAGTACTTC
CASSPASLYEQYF
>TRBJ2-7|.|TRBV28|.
TGTGCCAGCAGGCCAGGGGGGCCCACCTACGAGCAGTACTTC
CASRPGGPTYEQYF
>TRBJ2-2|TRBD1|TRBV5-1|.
TGCGCCAGCAGGTCCCGCGACAGGGACACCGGGGAGCTGTTTTTT
CASRSRDRDTGELFF
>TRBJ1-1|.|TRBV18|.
TGTGCCAGCTCCCTAACTCTGGGGGCGCTTGGTGAAGCTTTCTTT
CASSLTLGALGEAFF
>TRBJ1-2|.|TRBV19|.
TGTGCCAGTAGTATTTTCCGGGACACCGACTCCTATGGCTACACCTTC
CASSIFRDTDSYGYTF
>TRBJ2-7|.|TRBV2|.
TGTGCCAGCAGTGAGGACAGCATCTCCTACGAGCAGTACTTC
CASSEDSISYEQYF
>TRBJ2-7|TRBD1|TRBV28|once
TGTGCCAGCAGACCTAAGGGACAGGGATCCTACGAGCAGTACTTC
CASRPKGQGSYEQYF
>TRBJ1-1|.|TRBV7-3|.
TGTGCCAGCAGCCCCGGAGGAGCGGACACTGAAGCTTTCTTT
CASSPGGADTEAFF
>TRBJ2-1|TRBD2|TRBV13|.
TGTGCCACTGCTAGCGGGAGGAGCTCCTACAATGAGCAGTTCTTC
CATASGRSSYNEQFF
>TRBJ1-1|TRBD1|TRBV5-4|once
TGTGCCAGCAGCTCTCGACAGGGTAAATCGAACACTGAAGCTTTCTTT
CASSSRQGKSNTEAFF
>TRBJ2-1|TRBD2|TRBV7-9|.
TGTGCCAGCAGCTCCCTAGGCGGGAGGGCCGCCCATGAGCAGTTCTTC
CASSSLGGRAAHEQFF
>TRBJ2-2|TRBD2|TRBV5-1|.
TGCGCCAGCACTTCACTAGCGGGAGGGAAGACCGGGGAGCTGTTTTTT
CASTSLAGGKTGELFF
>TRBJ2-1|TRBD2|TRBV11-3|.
TGTGCCAGCAGTCGCGGCCGGGGGGGGCTAAATGAGCAGTTCTTC
CASSRGRGGLNEQFF
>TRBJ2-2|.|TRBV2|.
TGTGCCAGCAGCGGCGGGATCCCGAACACCGGGGAGCTGTTTTTT
CASSGGIPNTGELFF
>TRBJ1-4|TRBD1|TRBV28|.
TGTGCCAGCAGATATCCGGGACGCAGGGGGCCTGTGCCCGGCCGTTGGGAAAAACTGTTTTTT
CASRYPGRRGPVPGRWEKLFF
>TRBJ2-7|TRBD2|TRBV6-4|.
TGTGCCAGGCGGCGACTAGCCCCCTACGAGCAGTACTTC
CARRRLAPYEQYF
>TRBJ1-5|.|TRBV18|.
TGTGCCAGCTCACCAGGGTCGCGGCAGCCCCAGCATTTT
CASSPGSRQPQHF
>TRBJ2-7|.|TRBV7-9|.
TGTGCCAGCAGCCAGCGGGACAAAGCCTACGAGCAGTACTTC
CASSQRDKAYEQYF
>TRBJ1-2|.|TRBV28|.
TGTGCCAGCAGTTTAGGTCGGGGAAAGTATGGCTACACCTTC
CASSLGRGKYGYTF
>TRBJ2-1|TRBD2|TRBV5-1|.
TGCGCCAGCAGCCCGGGGGGACTAGCGGAAAATGAGCAGTTCTTC
CASSPGGLAENEQFF
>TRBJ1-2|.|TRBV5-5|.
TGTGCCAGCAGCTTGGCCAGGGCCGGCTATGGCTACACCTTC
CASSLARAGYGYTF
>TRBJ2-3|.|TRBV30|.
TGTGCCCGGGACGAGGGAGGCCGCACAGATACGCAGTATTTT
CARDEGGRTDTQYF
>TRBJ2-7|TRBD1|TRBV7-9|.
TGTGCCAGCAGCTTAGAAGCGACAGGGGGCGCTTCACACGAGCAGTACTTC
CASSLEATGGASHEQYF
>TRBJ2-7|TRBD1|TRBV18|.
TGTGCCAGCTCACTCGGGACAGGGGCCTCCTACGAGCAGTACTTC
CASSLGTGASYEQYF
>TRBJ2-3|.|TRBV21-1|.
TGTGCCGGATATGGGGGCAGTGGCAAAACAGATACGCAGTATTTT
CAGYGGSGKTDTQYF
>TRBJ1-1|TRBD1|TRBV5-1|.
TGCGCCAGCAGCTCGAGGCTCAAGTACCGGGACAGAGATGATGAAGCTTTCTTT
CASSSRLKYRDRDDEAFF
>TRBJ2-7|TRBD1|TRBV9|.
TGTGCCAGCAGCGTAGGGCAGGGGGTCTACGAGCAGTACTTC
CASSVGQGVYEQYF